These T cell receptor beta chains were read from a single sample in a study of blood T cell repertoires in COVID-19. TCRdb's table, derived via immunoSEQ multiplex PCR, lists solely in-frame clones and lacks some. Of about 300,000 clones detected, about nine tenths appear once; the ten largest clones hold 3.5% to 5%. The sample was PBMCs or T cells enriched from blood (not recorded which). The receptors shown here come from a man aged 25-40 years who had recovered from COVID-19. The CDR3 runs from the conserved cysteine through the conserved F or W. Fields, in order: V gene, D gene, J gene, clone size, CDR3 protein, CDR3 DNA. D genes are given only for firm matches. For some rows the clone size is stated as once, few or many, or as a class when expanded; others skip it.

TRBV19	TRBD1	TRBJ1-2	-	CASSIFRDRVNGYTF	TGTGCCAGTAGTATCTTTCGGGACAGGGTCAATGGCTACACCTTC
TRBV3-1/TRBV3-2	-	TRBJ1-3	-	CASSQDVSGNTIYF	TGTGCCAGCAGCCAAGACGTCTCTGGAAACACCATATATTTT
TRBV6-5	-	TRBJ1-1	-	CASSWGMGRDTEAFF	TGTGCCAGCAGTTGGGGAATGGGGAGGGACACTGAAGCTTTCTTT
TRBV5-4	-	TRBJ1-3	few	CASSSEKPGNTIYF	TGTGCCAGCAGCTCGGAGAAACCTGGAAACACCATATATTTT
TRBV10-3	TRBD1	TRBJ1-1	-	CAISFRPGQGNTEAFF	TGTGCCATCAGTTTTCGCCCGGGACAGGGGAACACTGAAGCTTTCTTT
TRBV19	TRBD1	TRBJ1-1	-	CASRDREDTEAFF	TGTGCCAGTAGGGACAGGGAGGACACTGAAGCTTTCTTT
TRBV7-2	TRBD1	TRBJ2-3	-	CASSRDRDTDTQYF	TGTGCCAGCAGCCGCGACAGGGACACAGATACGCAGTATTTT
TRBV6-2/TRBV6-3	TRBD2	TRBJ2-7	-	CASSSGGLAGSYEQYF	TGTGCCAGCAGTTCCGGGGGACTAGCGGGCTCCTACGAGCAGTACTTC
TRBV2	-	TRBJ1-5	-	CASSESVGANQPQHF	TGTGCCAGCAGTGAATCCGTGGGGGCGAATCAGCCCCAGCATTTT
TRBV4-2	TRBD1	TRBJ2-1	-	CASSQESGQGENEQFF	TGTGCCAGCAGCCAAGAGTCGGGACAGGGGGAGAATGAGCAGTTCTTC
TRBV10-1	-	TRBJ1-1	once	CASSPTWATEAFF	TGCGCCAGCAGCCCCACTTGGGCCACTGAAGCTTTCTTT
TRBV27	-	TRBJ1-6	-	CAKPTIGYPSSYNSPLHF	TGTGCCAAACCGACAATTGGGTATCCAAGCTCCTATAATTCACCCCTCCACTTT
TRBV6-1	TRBD1	TRBJ1-2	-	CASSENKGATYGYTF	TGTGCCAGCAGTGAAAATAAGGGGGCCACCTATGGCTACACCTTC
TRBV7-9	TRBD1	TRBJ2-7	-	CASSRGQGAYEQYF	TGTGCCAGCAGCCGAGGGCAGGGGGCCTACGAGCAGTACTTC
TRBV11-2	TRBD2	TRBJ2-1	-	CASSLVGTAGGHYNEQFF	TGTGCCAGCAGCTTGGTAGGGACGGCGGGGGGGCACTACAATGAGCAGTTCTTC
TRBV28	TRBD1	TRBJ1-2	-	CASSRDRGQGYGYTF	TGTGCCAGCAGTCGGGACAGGGGGCAAGGCTATGGCTACACCTTC
TRBV10-3	TRBD2	TRBJ2-1	-	CAISGIVRGDSYNEQFF	TGTGCCATCAGTGGTATAGTTCGGGGGGACTCCTACAATGAGCAGTTCTTC
TRBV28	-	TRBJ2-6	-	CASSFLSGANVLTF	TGTGCCAGCAGTTTCCTTTCTGGGGCCAACGTCCTGACTTTC
TRBV4-2	-	TRBJ2-7	-	CASSQGRGSYEQYF	TGTGCCAGCAGCCAAGGGAGAGGATCCTACGAGCAGTACTTC
TRBV6-5	-	TRBJ2-5	-	CASSIRHGTQYF	TGTGCCAGCAGCATTCGTCACGGGACCCAGTACTTC
TRBV6-5	TRBD1	TRBJ1-5	-	CASSRTGGQPQHF	TGTGCCAGCAGTCGAACAGGGGGTCAGCCCCAGCATTTT
TRBV19	TRBD1	TRBJ2-2	-	CASSINGQGTGELFF	TGTGCCAGTAGTATTAACGGACAGGGCACCGGGGAGCTGTTTTTT
TRBV5-8	TRBD2	TRBJ2-7	-	CASSLGRGEGNEQYF	TGTGCCAGCAGCTTGGGAAGAGGGGAGGGCAACGAGCAGTACTTC
TRBV28	TRBD1	TRBJ1-5	once	CASSTLTGSGQPQHF	TGTGCCAGCAGTACCCTGACAGGGTCAGGGCAGCCCCAGCATTTT
TRBV7-9	TRBD2	TRBJ2-1	once	CASAPSSGSNNEQFF	TGTGCCAGCGCTCCGTCAAGCGGGAGTAATAATGAGCAGTTCTTC
TRBV28	TRBD1	TRBJ2-7	-	CASMRTGTGGFYEQYF	TGTGCCAGCATGAGGACCGGGACAGGGGGCTTCTACGAGCAGTACTTC